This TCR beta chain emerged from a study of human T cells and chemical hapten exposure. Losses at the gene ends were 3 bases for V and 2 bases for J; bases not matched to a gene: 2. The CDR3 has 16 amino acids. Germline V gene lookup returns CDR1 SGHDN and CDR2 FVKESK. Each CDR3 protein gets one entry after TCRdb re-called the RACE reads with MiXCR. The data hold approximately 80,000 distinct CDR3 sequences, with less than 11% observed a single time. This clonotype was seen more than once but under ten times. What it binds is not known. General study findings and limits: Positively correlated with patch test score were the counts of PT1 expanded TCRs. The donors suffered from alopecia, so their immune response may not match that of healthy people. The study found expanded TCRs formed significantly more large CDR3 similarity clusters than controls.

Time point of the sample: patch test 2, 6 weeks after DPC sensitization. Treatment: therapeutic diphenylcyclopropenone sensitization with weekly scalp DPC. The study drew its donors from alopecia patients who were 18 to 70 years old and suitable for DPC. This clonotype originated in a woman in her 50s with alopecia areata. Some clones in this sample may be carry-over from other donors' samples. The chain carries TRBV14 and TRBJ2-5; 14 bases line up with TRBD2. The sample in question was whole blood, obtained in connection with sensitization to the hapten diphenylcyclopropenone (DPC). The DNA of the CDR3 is TGTGCCAGCAGCCAGAGGACTAGCGGGGGGCAAGAGACCCAGTACTTC. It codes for CASSQRTSGGQETQYF.